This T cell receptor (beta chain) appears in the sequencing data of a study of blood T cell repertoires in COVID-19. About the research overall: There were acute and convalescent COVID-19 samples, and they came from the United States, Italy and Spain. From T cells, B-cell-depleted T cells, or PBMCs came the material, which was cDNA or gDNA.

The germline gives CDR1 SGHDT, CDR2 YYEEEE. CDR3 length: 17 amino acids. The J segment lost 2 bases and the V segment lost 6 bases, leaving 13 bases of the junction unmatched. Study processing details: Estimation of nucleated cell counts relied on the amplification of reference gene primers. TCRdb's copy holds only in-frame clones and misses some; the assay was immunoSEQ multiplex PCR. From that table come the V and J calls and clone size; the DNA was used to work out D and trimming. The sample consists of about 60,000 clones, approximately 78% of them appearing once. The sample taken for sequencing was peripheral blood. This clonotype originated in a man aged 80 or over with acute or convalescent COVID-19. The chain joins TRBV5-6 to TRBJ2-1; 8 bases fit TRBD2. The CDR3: CASIEKWREDTYNEQFF. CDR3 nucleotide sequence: TGTGCCAGCATCGAGAAATGGCGGGAGGACACCTACAATGAGCAGTTCTTC. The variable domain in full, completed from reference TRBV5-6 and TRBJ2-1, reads DAGVTQSPTHLIKTRGQQVTLRCSPKSGHDTVSWYQQALGQGPQFIFQYYEEEERQRGNFPDRFSGHQFPNYSSELNVNALLLGDSALYLCASIEKWREDTYNEQFFGPGTRLTVL.